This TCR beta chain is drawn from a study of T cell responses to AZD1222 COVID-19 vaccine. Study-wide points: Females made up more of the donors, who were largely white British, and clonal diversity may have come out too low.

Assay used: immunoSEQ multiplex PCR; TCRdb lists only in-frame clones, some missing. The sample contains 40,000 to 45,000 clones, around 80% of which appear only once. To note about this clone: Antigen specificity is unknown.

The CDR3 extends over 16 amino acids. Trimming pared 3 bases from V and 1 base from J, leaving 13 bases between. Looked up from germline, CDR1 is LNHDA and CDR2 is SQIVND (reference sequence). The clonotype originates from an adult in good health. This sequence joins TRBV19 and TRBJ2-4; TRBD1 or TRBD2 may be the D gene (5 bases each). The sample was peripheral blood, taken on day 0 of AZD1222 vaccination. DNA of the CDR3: TGTGCCAGTAGTATTCAAGGGACGTTGGCCAAAAACATTCAGTACTTC. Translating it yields CASSIQGTLAKNIQYF.